Reported below is one T cell receptor beta chain. Its antigen is currently unknown. Combining a sample-barcoded 5' primer with a J-beta primer mix, a second PCR ran for about 6 to 11 cycles. Each CDR3 protein is one row after TCRdb ran MiXCR on the 5' RACE reads. The sample yields more than 500,000 distinct CDR3 sequences, about 29% seen once. These data belong to a study of blood T cells in healthy people across ages. Study-wide results and caveats: Age brought a roughly linear fall in TCR beta diversity measured per million T cells. Whereas aged donors had fewer naive CD4+ cells, long-lived donors had more of them and higher diversity.

The same data also went into a second study, on T cells of mothers and their children.

The sequencing input was blood. The TCR comes from a boy aged 2 to 9 in good health.

CDR3 in DNA: TGTGCCAGCAGCCAAGCTGTCGGCGGGAGTTTGATTCGCACAGATACGCAGTATTTT. This codes for CASSQAVGGSLIRTDTQYF. The chain carries TRBV3-1 and TRBJ2-3; 7 bases are a match to TRBD2. Looked up from germline, CDR1 is LGHDT and CDR2 is YNNKEL (reference sequence). CDR3 size: 19 residues. With 1 base clipped from V and 1 base from J, the junction kept 14 bases outside the gene matches.